Below, 5 T cell receptor beta chains from the same sample are listed, as sequenced in a study of blood T cell repertoires in COVID-19. TCRdb keeps only in-frame clones here, not all; method: immunoSEQ multiplex PCR. This table has some 220,000 clones, approximately 78% appearing once. Specimen: peripheral blood. All receptors derive from a woman in her 70s with COVID-19, enrolled during active disease.

The chain joins TRBV28 to TRBJ1-2; possibly TRBD1 for D (5 bases). V was pared by 2 bases and J by 0 bases, with 10 bases between. This CDR3 region has 15 residues. Germline CDR1 reads MDHEN; CDR2 reads SYDVKM. For the CDR3, the DNA is TGTGCCAGCAGTTTAAGCCAGGGAACTAACTATGGCTACACCTTC. It is translated as CASSLSQGTNYGYTF.

This clone was seen just once. The chain has TRBV12-5 and TRBJ1-3; 8 bases match TRBD1. Losses at the gene ends were 1 base for V and 0 bases for J; bases not matched to a gene: 8. Germline values: CDR1 LGHNT, CDR2 FRNRAP. This CDR3 has 18 residues. The CDR3 protein is CASGLGRTGPNSGNTIYF. For the CDR3, the DNA is TGTGCTAGTGGTTTGGGACGGACAGGGCCGAACTCTGGAAACACCATATATTTT.

A few counts support this clone. The chain combines TRBV29-1 with TRBJ1-1; D unresolved. Trimming removed 5 bases from V and 0 bases from J, with 13 bases in between. Germline CDR1 and CDR2: SQVTM and ANQGSEA. The CDR3 length is 14 residues. As DNA, the CDR3 is TGCAGCGTTCTAGGACTGAAAATGAACACTGAAGCTTTCTTT. It encodes CSVLGLKMNTEAFF.

This clone came up once. V is TRBV25-1 and J is TRBJ1-5, with D tentatively TRBD1 (6 bases). The CDR3 length is 16 residues. The germline CDR1 and CDR2 sequences are MGHDK and SYGVNS. Trimming removed 4 bases from V and 7 bases from J, with 20 bases in between. CDR3 region: CASSGGGAARGQPQHF. The CDR3 DNA reads as TGTGCCAGCAGTGGTGGGGGGGCGGCCCGGGGGCAGCCCCAGCATTTT.

The chain couples TRBV19 to TRBJ2-1; perhaps TRBD1 as D (6 bases). The CDR3 consists of 15 residues. Germline values: CDR1 LNHDA, CDR2 SQIVND (reference sequence). V lost 6 bases, J lost 4 bases, and 16 bases lay in between. Written as DNA, the CDR3 is TGTGCCAGTAGGGGTTCCGGGACAAGATACAATGAGCAGTTCTTC. Amino acids: CASRGSGTRYNEQFF.